A single sample is the source of the 16 T cell receptor beta chains below, sequenced in a study of T-cell memory formation after mild COVID-19. TCRdb processed the 5' RACE reads anew with MiXCR; each CDR3 protein has one entry. The table shows 150,000 to 200,000 distinct CDR3 sequences, with about 14% occurring only once. Material for sequencing was PBMCs or a T cell subset sorted from them (not recorded which). The receptors were gathered from an adult woman who had mild COVID-19 (a few samples of this study predate the infection). Cell type and time point are not known.

The sample holds a few counts of this clonotype. This chain uses TRBV19 with TRBJ2-6, with D uncertain. Trimming took off 1 base at V and 0 bases at J, with 7 bases between the two ends. Germline loops: CDR1 LNHDA, CDR2 SQIVND (reference sequence). The CDR3 totals 16 residues. CDR3 sequence reads: CASSIGVHSGANVLTF. For the CDR3, the DNA is TGTGCCAGTAGTATAGGGGTTCACTCTGGGGCCAACGTCCTGACTTTC. The full variable domain, rest sourced from reference TRBV19 and TRBJ2-6, is DGGITQSPKYLFRKEGQNVTLSCEQNLNHDAMYWYRQDPGQGLRLIYYSQIVNDFQKGDIAEGYSVSREKKESFPLTVTSAQKNPTAFYLCASSIGVHSGANVLTFGAGSRLTVL.

V and J are TRBV5-6 and TRBJ2-6; tentative D call: TRBD1 (6 bases). Trimming shortened V by 2 bases and J by 15 bases, and 15 bases separated the two germline ends. The CDR3 contains 13 residues. CDR1 is SGHDT and CDR2 is YYEEEE in the germline V gene. The DNA for the CDR3 is TGTGCCAGCAGCTTTGGCAGGGGCATCGACCTGACTTTC. It yields the protein CASSFGRGIDLTF.

The chain joins TRBV9 to TRBJ1-5; 9 bases fit TRBD1. Germline CDR1 reads SGDLS; CDR2 reads YYNGEE. V shed 3 bases, J shed 4 bases, and the junction held 2 bases outside the gene matches. The CDR3 sequence is 14 residues long. The CDR3 protein is CASSATGGNQPQHF. CDR3 nucleotides: TGTGCCAGCAGCGCGACAGGGGGGAATCAGCCCCAGCATTTT.

V gene TRBV5-4 combines with J gene TRBJ2-7; 10 bases map to TRBD1. Germline V gene lookup returns CDR1 SGHNT and CDR2 YYREEE (reference sequence). The CDR3 extends over 15 amino acids. The V segment lost 2 bases and the J segment 3 bases; nucleotides outside the gene matches: 5. The CDR3 reads CASSFRDRGRYEQYF. DNA of the CDR3: TGTGCCAGCAGCTTCCGCGACAGGGGGCGCTACGAGCAGTACTTC.

This clonotype was seen a handful of times. The V gene is TRBV7-6, the J gene TRBJ2-1, with 8 bases fitting TRBD2. Trimming at V came to 4 bases and at J to 5 bases, leaving 10 bases not matched to a gene. Germline V lookup: CDR1 SGHVS, CDR2 FNYEAQ. This CDR3 region has 16 residues. The CDR3 DNA reads TGTGCCAGCAGCTACGGGACGGGACTAGGGGACAATGAGCAGTTCTTC. Amino acids: CASSYGTGLGDNEQFF.

This clonotype was found many times. The chain couples TRBV5-6 to TRBJ1-5; unclear D gene. V lost 4 bases and J lost 5, with 7 bases in between. Germline V CDR1 and CDR2: SGHDT, YYEEEE. The CDR3 has 12 residues. The CDR3 loop reads CASSLMDQPQHF. DNA of the CDR3: TGTGCCAGCAGCCTCATGGATCAGCCCCAGCATTTT.

The chain employs TRBV20-1 and TRBJ2-1; 9 nucleotides line up with TRBD2. Germline V gives CDR1 DFQATT, CDR2 SNEGSKA (reference sequence). The CDR3 totals 13 residues. J lost 10 bases, V lost 5 bases, and 9 bases had no gene match. CDR3 loop: CSALGLAAREQFF. DNA for the CDR3: TGCAGTGCTTTGGGACTAGCTGCGAGGGAGCAGTTCTTC.

In this sample, this clonotype turned up a few times. This chain links TRBV5-5 with TRBJ1-1; TRBD1 aligns across 7 bases. The CDR3 is made up of 15 amino acids. The germline gives CDR1 SGHKS, CDR2 YYEKEE (reference sequence). Trimming removed 2 bases from V and 1 base from J; junction bases left unmatched: 5. CDR3 in amino acids: CASSLDPGGNTEAFF. As DNA, the CDR3 is TGTGCCAGCAGCTTAGATCCAGGGGGGAACACTGAAGCTTTCTTT.

The chain recombines TRBV12-3 or TRBV12-4 with TRBJ2-1; 8 nucleotides agree with TRBD2. The CDR3 contains 14 residues. V was clipped by 6 bases and J by 2 bases; unmatched bases: 3. DNA for the CDR3: TGTGCCAGCAGAGTAGCGGGGCCCTACAATGAGCAGTTCTTC. This gives the protein CASRVAGPYNEQFF.

V usage is TRBV4-2 and J usage is TRBJ2-5, with TRBD2 identical over 7 bases. The CDR3 runs to 15 residues. The germline V gene encodes CDR1 LGHNA and CDR2 YNFKEQ. The J segment lost 3 bases and the V segment lost 1 base, leaving 5 bases of the junction unmatched. CDR3 sequence reads: CASSQGWAGEETQYF. CDR3 nucleotides: TGTGCCAGCAGCCAAGGGTGGGCGGGAGAAGAGACCCAGTACTTC.

The chain recombines TRBV11-2 with TRBJ2-2, with no clear D. With 1 base removed from V and 4 bases from J, the gap between germline ends came to 7 bases. The CDR3 runs 14 residues. Germline V gives CDR1 SGHAT, CDR2 FQNNGV. The CDR3 DNA sequence: TGTGCCAGCAGCTTAGCCCACCTCACCGGGGAGCTGTTTTTT. Translation gives CASSLAHLTGELFF.

There are a few counts of this clonotype. The V call is TRBV7-2, the J call TRBJ2-3, with D possibly being TRBD2 (5 bases). In germline, CDR1 is SGHTA, CDR2 FQGNSA. The length of the CDR3 is 14 residues. Trimming took 2 bases from V and 4 from J, leaving 10 bases between them. CDR3 amino acids: CASSLFLAPDTQYF. CDR3 DNA sequence: TGTGCCAGCAGCTTATTCCTAGCCCCAGATACGCAGTATTTT.

The genes are TRBV7-9 and TRBJ2-3; TRBD1 aligns across 10 bases. Trimming took 4 bases from V and 2 from J; bases not matched to a gene: 9. This CDR3 comprises 17 residues. The germline V gene has CDR1 SEHNR and CDR2 FQNEAQ (reference sequence). In DNA form, the CDR3 reads TGTGCCAGCAGCTCCACCCTGGGACAGGGGATCACAGATACGCAGTATTTT. Translation gives CASSSTLGQGITDTQYF.

This clonotype was seen many times. The chain is built from TRBV7-2 and TRBJ2-1; 10 bases align to TRBD2. The J segment lost 4 bases and the V segment lost 3 bases, leaving 9 bases of the junction unmatched. Germline CDR1 and CDR2: SGHTA and FQGNSA. CDR3 length: 17 amino acids. As DNA, the CDR3 is TGTGCCAGCAGCTTCCCCCTAGCGGGAGTCGGGTACAATGAGCAGTTCTTC. It codes for CASSFPLAGVGYNEQFF.

The chain employs TRBV5-1 and TRBJ2-7; D uncertain. The CDR3 sequence is 12 residues long. Germline V lookup: CDR1 SGHRS, CDR2 YFSETQ. The ends were cut back, 0 bases at V and 7 bases at J, with 8 bases in the middle. CDR3 in DNA: TGCGCCAGCAGCTTGGAGTGGCAGGAGCAGTACTTC. Protein: CASSLEWQEQYF.

The chain couples TRBV11-3 to TRBJ2-1, with D uncertain. The CDR3 spans 13 residues. V lost 1 base and J 5 bases, leaving 6 bases between the germline ends. Germline V gives CDR1 SGHNT, CDR2 YENEEA. DNA for the CDR3: TGTGCCAGCAGCTTAGCAGCCGACAATGAGCAGTTCTTC. Protein: CASSLAADNEQFF.